This TCR beta chain was observed in a study of PD-1 blockade in classical Hodgkin lymphoma. TCRdb's copy holds only in-frame clones and misses some; the assay was immunoSEQ multiplex PCR. This repertoire shows 25,000 to 35,000 clones, around four fifths found once; its top ten account for 20% to 25%. Every patient relapsed after autologous stem cell transplantation, and brentuximab vedotin exposure varied. Complete response, partial response or progressive disease constituted the best response categories observed. CDR3 length: 11 amino acids. Germline lookup yields CDR1 SGHTS and CDR2 YDEGEE. V lost 5 bases and J lost 4, with 4 bases in between. A note on this clone: Its target is not known.

Study outcomes and limitations: CD4+ TCR diversity, unlike CD8+, rose significantly by C4D1. After ASCT, patients who started nivolumab under 1 year later were excluded. Differences between repertoires have undefined causes, possibly disease activity or prior therapy.

This chain joins TRBV5-8 and TRBJ2-1; D unresolved. The receptor's source is a human donor with classical Hodgkin lymphoma. The sequencing here drew on peripheral blood mononuclear cells (PBMCs), taken before the second cycle of nivolumab. The DNA for the CDR3 is TGTGCCAGCAGTGATTACAATGAGCAGTTCTTC. Its translation is CASSDYNEQFF.